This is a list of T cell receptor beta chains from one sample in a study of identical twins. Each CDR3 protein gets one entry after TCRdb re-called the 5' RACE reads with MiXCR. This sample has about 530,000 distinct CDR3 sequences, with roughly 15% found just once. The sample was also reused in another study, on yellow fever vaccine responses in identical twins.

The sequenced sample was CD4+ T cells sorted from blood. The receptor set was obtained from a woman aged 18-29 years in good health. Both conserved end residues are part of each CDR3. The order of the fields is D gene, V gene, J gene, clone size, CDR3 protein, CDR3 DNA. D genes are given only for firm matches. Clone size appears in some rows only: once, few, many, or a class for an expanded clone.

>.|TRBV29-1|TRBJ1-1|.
CSVEGVMNTEAFF
TGCAGCGTTGAGGGTGTCATGAACACTGAAGCTTTCTTT
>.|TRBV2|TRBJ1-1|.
CASGEQLNTEAFF
TGTGCCAGTGGGGAACAGCTGAACACTGAAGCTTTCTTT
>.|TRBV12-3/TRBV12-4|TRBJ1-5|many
CASSLAGNSNQPQHF
TGTGCCAGCAGTTTAGCGGGGAATAGCAATCAGCCCCAGCATTTT
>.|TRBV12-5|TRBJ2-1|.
CASGLSKSNEQFF
TGTGCTAGTGGTTTAAGTAAAAGCAATGAGCAGTTCTTC
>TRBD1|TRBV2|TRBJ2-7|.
CASRDRDEQYF
TGTGCCAGCCGAGACAGGGACGAGCAGTACTTC
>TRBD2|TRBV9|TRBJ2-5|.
CASSVAPAGGPGTQYF
TGTGCCAGCAGCGTAGCTCCTGCGGGAGGGCCTGGGACCCAGTACTTC
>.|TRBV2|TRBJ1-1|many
CASSPQRANTEAFF
TGTGCCAGCAGCCCCCAGAGGGCGAACACTGAAGCTTTCTTT
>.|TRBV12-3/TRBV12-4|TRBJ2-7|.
CASSLPGLDEQYF
TGTGCCAGCAGTTTACCAGGGTTGGACGAGCAGTACTTC
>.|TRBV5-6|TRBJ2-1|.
CASTQGGGFYNEQFF
TGTGCCAGCACCCAGGGAGGGGGCTTCTACAATGAGCAGTTCTTC
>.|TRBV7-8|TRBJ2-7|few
CASSPRGRSVEQYF
TGTGCCAGCAGCCCACGGGGAAGGTCCGTGGAGCAGTACTTC
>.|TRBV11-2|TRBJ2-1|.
CASSLDAAANEQFF
TGTGCCAGCAGCTTAGATGCTGCAGCCAATGAGCAGTTCTTC
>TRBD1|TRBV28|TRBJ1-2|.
CASRGTGSYGYTF
TGTGCCAGCAGGGGGACAGGGTCCTATGGCTACACCTTC
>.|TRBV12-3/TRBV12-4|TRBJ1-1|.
CASSLKGPDTEAFF
TGTGCCAGCAGTTTAAAGGGCCCGGACACTGAAGCTTTCTTT
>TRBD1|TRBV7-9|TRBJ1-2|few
CASSLFGTVSGGYTF
TGTGCCAGCAGCTTATTCGGGACAGTCTCGGGCGGCTACACCTTC
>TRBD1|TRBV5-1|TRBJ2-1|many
CASSFQGDSSYNEQFF
TGCGCCAGCAGCTTTCAGGGGGACAGCTCCTACAATGAGCAGTTCTTC
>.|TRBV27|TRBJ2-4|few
CASQGIAKNIQYF
TGTGCCAGCCAAGGGATAGCCAAAAACATTCAGTACTTC
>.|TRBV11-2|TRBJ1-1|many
CASNTQGPGAFF
TGTGCCAGCAACACACAGGGACCAGGGGCTTTCTTT
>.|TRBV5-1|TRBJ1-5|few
CASSLAGPRGNDQPQHF
TGCGCCAGCAGCTTGGCAGGCCCCCGGGGTAATGATCAGCCCCAGCATTTT
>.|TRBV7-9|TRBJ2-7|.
CASSPQPPYEQYF
TGTGCCAGCAGCCCCCAACCCCCCTACGAGCAGTACTTC
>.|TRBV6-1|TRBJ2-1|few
CASSEGPLTACF
TGTGCCAGCAGTGAAGGGCCCTTGACCGCCTGCTTC
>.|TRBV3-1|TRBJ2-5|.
CASTEGGAGTQETQYF
TGTGCCAGCACCGAGGGGGGGGCGGGTACCCAAGAGACCCAGTACTTC
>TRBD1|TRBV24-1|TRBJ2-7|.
CATSDGQGGRYEQYF
TGTGCCACCAGTGACGGACAGGGAGGACGGTACGAGCAGTACTTC
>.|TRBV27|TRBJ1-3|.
CASSPTDRPNTIYF
TGTGCCAGCAGTCCCACGGACAGACCAAACACCATATATTTT
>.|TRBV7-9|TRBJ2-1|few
CASSRPRSSYNEQFF
TGTGCCAGCAGTCGACCTCGAAGCTCCTACAATGAGCAGTTCTTC
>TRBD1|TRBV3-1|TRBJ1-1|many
CASSQGQLNTEAFF
TGTGCCAGCAGCCAGGGACAGCTGAACACTGAAGCTTTCTTT
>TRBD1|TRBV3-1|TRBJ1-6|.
CASSQGTGNNSPLHF
TGTGCCAGCAGCCAAGGGACAGGGAATAATTCACCCCTCCACTTT
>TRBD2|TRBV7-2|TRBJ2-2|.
CASSLPGTSRTGELFF
TGTGCCAGCAGCTTACCCGGGACTAGCCGCACCGGGGAGCTGTTTTTT
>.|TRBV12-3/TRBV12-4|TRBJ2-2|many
CASSRLGELFF
TGTGCCAGCAGCCGGCTTGGGGAGCTGTTTTTT
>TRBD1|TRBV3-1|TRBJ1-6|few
CASSQGDRRHSPLHF
TGTGCCAGCAGCCAAGGGGACAGGCGCCATTCACCCCTCCACTTT
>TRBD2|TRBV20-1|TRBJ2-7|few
CSARDPGTSGSHLEEQYF
TGCAGTGCTAGAGATCCCGGGACTAGCGGGAGTCATTTAGAAGAGCAGTACTTC
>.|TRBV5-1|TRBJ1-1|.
CASTPNGANIEAFF
TGCGCCAGCACGCCAAACGGGGCCAACATTGAAGCTTTCTTT
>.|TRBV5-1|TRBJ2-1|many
CASSLGTGTYNEQFF
TGCGCCAGCAGCTTGGGGACCGGGACTTACAATGAGCAGTTCTTC
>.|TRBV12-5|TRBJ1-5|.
CASGFEDQPQHF
TGTGCTAGTGGTTTTGAAGATCAGCCCCAGCATTTT
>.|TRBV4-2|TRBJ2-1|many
CASSQAFGGDEQFF
TGTGCCAGCAGCCAAGCGTTTGGAGGAGATGAGCAGTTCTTC
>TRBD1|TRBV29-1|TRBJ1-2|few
CSGKTDRVDGYTF
TGCAGCGGAAAAACGGACAGGGTCGATGGCTACACCTTC
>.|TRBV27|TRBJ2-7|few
CASSLSAGGGGWEQYF
TGTGCCAGCAGTTTATCCGCAGGGGGCGGGGGTTGGGAGCAGTACTTC